These 21 T cell receptor beta chains share one sample of origin, sequenced in a study of blood T cell repertoires in COVID-19. This table comes from immunoSEQ multiplex PCR, and its TCRdb copy is limited to in-frame clones, with some not included. The sample includes about 320,000 clones, about 82% seen only once; the top ten take roughly 1.6%. Sequenced input: peripheral blood. The origin of the receptors is a woman aged 50 to 60 with acute or convalescent COVID-19.

The chain links TRBV7-3 to TRBJ2-1; 13 bases match TRBD2. The V gene's germline CDR1 is SGHTA and CDR2 FQGTGA. The J segment lost 8 bases and the V segment lost 5 bases, leaving 6 bases of the junction unmatched. The CDR3 contains 15 residues. In DNA form, the CDR3 reads TGTGCCAGCAGCCCGACTAGCGGGAGGTATTATGAGCAGTTCTTC. Encoded protein: CASSPTSGRYYEQFF.

About this clone itself: This same CDR3 is encoded by further DNA sequences in the sample. The chain links TRBV18 to TRBJ2-1, with 7 bases identical to TRBD1. V lost 0 bases to trimming and J lost 8 bases; unmatched junction nucleotides: 1. Germline loops: CDR1 KGHSH, CDR2 LQKENI. CDR3 size: 13 residues. This chain's CDR3 is CASSPPGGDEQFF. The CDR3 nucleotides are TGTGCCAGCTCACCACCAGGGGGCGATGAGCAGTTCTTC.

This sequence joins TRBV6-2 or TRBV6-3 and TRBJ1-5; possibly TRBD1 for D (6 bases). From germline, CDR1 is MNHEY and CDR2 SVGEGT. The V gene lost 5 bases and the J gene lost 1 base, with 9 bases spanning the gap. The length of the CDR3 is 14 residues. CDR3 amino acids: CASSPQGSNQPQHF. The CDR3 DNA reads as TGTGCCAGCAGTCCACAGGGCAGCAATCAGCCCCAGCATTTT.

This clone was seen once. The chain couples TRBV4-1 to TRBJ2-5; TRBD2 matches at 10 bases. This CDR3 spans 17 amino acids. The V and J ends lost 4 bases and 4 bases, in that order; junction bases with no gene match: 12. Germline CDR1 reads MGHRA; CDR2 reads YSYEKL. The CDR3 protein is CASSRLPGLASTETQYF. In DNA form, the CDR3 reads TGCGCCAGCAGCCGGCTACCGGGACTAGCGAGCACAGAGACCCAGTACTTC.

This clone has a single count. The chain joins TRBV6-5 to TRBJ1-2; 8 bases align to TRBD1. Looked up from germline, CDR1 is MNHEY and CDR2 is SVGAGI. CDR3 length: 14 amino acids. The V segment lost 6 bases and the J segment 4 bases; nucleotides outside the gene matches: 7. Here the CDR3 DNA reads TGTGCCAGCAGCCCCGGGACAGGACGCTATGGCTACACCTTC. Its translation: CASSPGTGRYGYTF.

The genes are TRBV11-2 and TRBJ1-4, with TRBD1 as a possible D gene (6 bases). The ends were cut back, 4 bases at V and 5 bases at J, with 17 bases in the middle. Germline loops: CDR1 SGHAT, CDR2 FQNNGV. The CDR3 runs 16 residues. The CDR3 DNA reads TGTGCCAGCAGCTGGGGGCAAGGGACGGGGAATGAAAAACTGTTTTTT. Amino acid sequence: CASSWGQGTGNEKLFF.

The CDR3 sequence is CASSLGLNQPQHF. The CDR3 nucleotides read TGTGCCAGCAGTTTAGGGCTGAATCAGCCCCAGCATTTT. The chain couples TRBV27 to TRBJ1-5; no reliable D call. The CDR3 is 13 residues long. V was cut by 2 bases and J by 4 bases, with 6 bases left in between. The germline gives CDR1 MNHEY, CDR2 SMNVEV (reference sequence).

Regarding this clone: This sample also contains other DNA sequences that code for the same CDR3. V gene TRBV24-1 combines with J gene TRBJ2-7; D remains ambiguous. V was pared by 2 bases and J by 1 base, with 2 bases between. Germline-derived CDR1 and CDR2 are KGHDR and SFDVKD. This CDR3 region has 12 residues. This CDR3 is CATSDSSYEQYF. The CDR3 nucleotides read TGTGCCACCAGTGATTCTTCCTACGAGCAGTACTTC.

The rearrangement uses TRBV5-4 and TRBJ2-7; tentative D call: TRBD1 (6 bases). The CDR3 is 12 residues long. Between the trimmed V and J ends, which lost 4 bases and 6 bases, there was a span of 11 bases. CDR1 and CDR2 (germline): SGHNT, YYREEE (reference sequence). CDR3 protein: CASSLQGREQYF. DNA for the CDR3: TGTGCCAGCAGCCTACAGGGACGCGAGCAGTACTTC.

The V call is TRBV5-1, the J call TRBJ2-7; 8 bases line up with TRBD2. After removal of 3 bases from V and 1 base from J, the junction contained 6 bases not matched to a gene. This CDR3 comprises 15 residues. Germline CDR1 reads SGHRS; CDR2 reads YFSETQ. The CDR3: CASSYLSGSSYEQYF. The CDR3 DNA reads as TGCGCCAGCAGCTACCTGAGCGGGAGTTCCTACGAGCAGTACTTC.

The rearrangement links TRBV9 to TRBJ2-7; the match to TRBD1 covers 11 bases. CDR1 and CDR2 (germline): SGDLS, YYNGEE. With 3 bases clipped from V and 6 bases from J, the junction kept 11 bases outside the gene matches. The CDR3 loop spans 16 amino acids. CDR3 DNA sequence: TGTGCCAGCAGCGCTCGTCCGGGACAGGGGGTTTTCGAGCAGTACTTC. It encodes CASSARPGQGVFEQYF.

The J gene is TRBJ1-2, the V gene TRBV27, with D tentatively TRBD1 (5 bases). This CDR3 contains 15 residues. Germline V gene lookup returns CDR1 MNHEY and CDR2 SMNVEV (reference sequence). V lost 2 bases and J lost 8, with 18 bases in between. CDR3 protein: CASSLRGGATWGYTF. CDR3 bases: TGTGCCAGCAGTTTACGGGGAGGGGCGACCTGGGGCTACACCTTC.

This chain connects TRBV7-9 to TRBJ2-2, with D uncertain. The CDR3 has 12 amino acids. The ends were cut back, 2 bases at V and 7 bases at J, with 5 bases in the middle. Germline V gene sequence: CDR1 SEHNR, CDR2 FQNEAQ (reference sequence). The chain's CDR3 is CASSLSGGELFF. The CDR3 nucleotides are TGTGCCAGCAGCTTATCAGGCGGGGAGCTGTTTTTT. The full variable domain, its missing parts supplied by reference TRBV7-9 and TRBJ2-2, is DTGVSQNPRHKITKRGQNVTFRCDPISEHNRLYWYRQTLGQGPEFLTYFQNEAQLEKSRLLSDRFSAERPKGSFSTLEIQRTEQGDSAMYLCASSLSGGELFFGEGSRLTVL.

In this sample, this clone turned up once. This sequence joins TRBV6-5 and TRBJ1-2; D unclear. CDR1 is MNHEY, CDR2 SVGAGI, per germline. The CDR3 length is 14 residues. V lost 0 bases to trimming and J lost 4 bases, with 9 bases between them. The CDR3 coding sequence is TGTGCCAGCAGTTACTCGGTAGAGGTCTATGGCTACACCTTC. Translated, it gives CASSYSVEVYGYTF.

This clone turned up a few times. The chain employs TRBV7-9 and TRBJ2-5, with 13 bases identical to TRBD2. The ends lost 5 bases at V and 5 bases at J; junction bases unmatched: 8. CDR1 is SEHNR, CDR2 FQNEAQ, per germline (reference sequence). There are 16 residues in the CDR3. The CDR3 DNA reads TGTGCCAGCAGCCCAGGACTAGCGGGAGTCAAGGAGACCCAGTACTTC. Translating gives CASSPGLAGVKETQYF.

The chain has TRBV3-1 (or the pseudogene TRBV3-2) and TRBJ2-1; D might be TRBD1 (5 bases). Trimming cost V 1 base and J 16 bases, with 14 bases left between them. The CDR3 contains 12 residues. Germline V lookup: CDR1 LGHDT, CDR2 YNNKEL (reference sequence). Here the CDR3 DNA reads TGTGCCAGCAGCCAAGGGGGCATAGGCGCCTTCTTC. Translated, it gives CASSQGGIGAFF.

This clone was found a few times. This sequence joins TRBV5-1 and TRBJ2-5, with 11 bases that match TRBD1. Losses at the gene ends were 0 bases for V and 4 bases for J; bases not matched to a gene: 2. The CDR3 covers 15 residues. The germline V gene has CDR1 SGHRS and CDR2 YFSETQ. The CDR3 DNA reads TGCGCCAGCAGCTTGGCCGGGACAGGGGGAGAGACCCAGTACTTC. It yields the protein CASSLAGTGGETQYF. Full variable domain (outside the CDR3, taken from reference TRBV5-1 and TRBJ2-5): KAGVTQTPRYLIKTRGQQVTLSCSPISGHRSVSWYQQTPGQGLQFLFEYFSETQRNKGNFPGRFSGRQFSNSRSEMNVSTLELGDSALYLCASSLAGTGGETQYFGPGTRLLVL.

The V call is TRBV12-3 or TRBV12-4, the J call TRBJ2-7, with D hard to call. The CDR3 has 13 residues. V dropped 0 bases and J dropped 1 base, with 4 bases sitting between them. For the CDR3, the DNA is TGTGCCAGCAGTTTAGCACAGTCCTACGAGCAGTACTTC. This encodes CASSLAQSYEQYF.

The rearrangement joins TRBV30 to TRBJ1-5, with D perhaps TRBD1 (5 bases). The germline V and J ends were trimmed by 3 bases and 6 bases, with 18 bases remaining between them. The CDR3 runs to 15 residues. Germline V gene sequence: CDR1 GTSNPN, CDR2 SVGIG (reference sequence). CDR3 DNA: TGTGCCTGGAGCGGGGGGTTTATAGCCGGTCAGCCCCAGCATTTT. Its translation is CAWSGGFIAGQPQHF.

The chain links TRBV6-5 to TRBJ1-6, with a weak D call TRBD1 (5 bases). V lost 6 bases, J lost 4 bases, and 13 bases lay in between. The CDR3 is 15 amino acids. Germline V gene lookup returns CDR1 MNHEY and CDR2 SVGAGI. DNA of the CDR3: TGTGCCAGCAGAGATGGAGGGGTTTATAATTCACCCCTCCACTTT. Its translation: CASRDGGVYNSPLHF.

The J gene is TRBJ2-3, the V gene TRBV10-3; tentatively, D is TRBD1 (6 bases). CDR3 length: 19 amino acids. Germline CDR1 and CDR2: ENHRY and SYGVKD. The ends were cut back, 0 bases at V and 0 bases at J, with 19 bases in the middle. CDR3 loop: CAISESLGASSPSTDTQYF. CDR3 in DNA: TGTGCCATCAGTGAGTCGTTGGGGGCTAGCAGTCCCAGCACAGATACGCAGTATTTT.